Described below is a single TCR beta chain sequence and its context. The antigen is undetermined. This specimen includes other DNA sequences encoding the same CDR3. This sample was taken from a study of graft-versus-host responses after intestinal transplantation. Looking at the study overall: Each transplant was multivisceral, liver-intestinal, or isolated intestinal.

Sequenced by immunoSEQ multiplex PCR; TCRdb stores in-frame clones only, minus some. In the table there are roughly 130,000 clones, nearly 95% of which are singletons. The CDR3 runs 15 residues. Trimming took 5 bases from V and 2 from J; bases not matched to a gene: 7. Per germline, CDR1 SGHNT and CDR2 YYREEE (reference sequence). The source of this sequence is a human donor who received an intestinal transplant. The chain links TRBV5-4 to TRBJ2-7, with 10 positions matching TRBD2. The material sequenced was unstimulated CD4+ T cells sorted from spleen or lymph node cells, taken before intestinal transplant. The CDR3 DNA sequence: TGTGCCAGCAGTTTGAGCGGGAGGGCTACCTACGAGCAGTACTTC. The encoded protein is CASSLSGRATYEQYF. The whole variable domain, remainder taken from reference TRBV5-4 and TRBJ2-7, is ETGVTQSPTHLIKTRGQQVTLRCSSQSGHNTVSWYQQALGQGPQFIFQYYREEENGRGNFPPRFSGLQFPNYSSELNVNALELDDSALYLCASSLSGRATYEQYFGPGTRLTVT.